These 27 T cell receptor beta chains were all obtained from the same sample, sequenced in a study of T-cell reconstitution after alpha-beta-depleted transplantation in children. Unique molecular identifiers tagged the TCRbeta library. MiXCR was run by TCRdb on the PCR reads, yielding one entry per CDR3 protein. Of roughly 570,000 distinct CDR3 sequences in the sample, about a quarter are singletons; the top ten hold approximately 39%. Source: PBMCs, taken before TCRalphabeta/CD19-depleted stem cell transplant. These receptors were obtained from a boy under two years old with Wiskott-Aldrich syndrome, due to receive a stem cell transplant.

This clonotype showed up just a few times. The V call is TRBV5-1, the J call TRBJ2-3; 8 bases are shared with TRBD2. CDR3 length: 16 amino acids. The ends lost 0 bases at V and 5 bases at J; junction bases unmatched: 8. The V gene's germline CDR1 is SGHRS and CDR2 YFSETQ. The CDR3 reads CASSLATTSGGDTQYF. In nucleotides, the CDR3 is TGCGCCAGCAGCTTGGCCACTACTAGCGGTGGAGATACGCAGTATTTT.

A word on this clonotype: One end of the junction is discordant with germline, which a read error may explain. V gene TRBV5-1 combines with J gene TRBJ1-5; D not resolved. The CDR3 runs to 13 residues. Germline values: CDR1 SGHRS, CDR2 YFSETQ. CDR3 in amino acids: CASSLNSNQPHHF. DNA for the CDR3: TGCGCCAGCAGCTTGAATAGCAATCAGCCCCATCATTTT.

Only a few counts were recorded for this clonotype. V is TRBV24-1 and J is TRBJ2-7; TRBD2 aligns across 13 bases. With V trimmed by 4 bases and J by 2 bases, 4 bases remained unmatched. Per germline, CDR1 KGHDR and CDR2 SFDVKD. This CDR3 is 16 amino acids long. This CDR3 is CATSDPTSGRAYEQYF. The CDR3 DNA is TGTGCCACCAGTGACCCAACTAGCGGGAGGGCCTACGAGCAGTACTTC.

This clonotype was counted once. The chain combines TRBV12-3 or TRBV12-4 with TRBJ2-7; TRBD1 matches at 12 bases. Trimming took 9 bases from V and 5 from J; bases not matched to a gene: 5. CDR3 length equals 13 residues. The CDR3 DNA follows: TGTGCCAGTGAGGGACAGGGGGCTAACGAGCAGTACTTC. Protein sequence: CASEGQGANEQYF.

This rearrangement joins TRBV20-1 to TRBJ2-7, with TRBD2 matching over 12 bases. V lost 2 bases, J lost 7 bases, and 9 bases stayed unmatched. This CDR3 has 15 residues. Per the germline V gene, CDR1 is DFQATT and CDR2 is SNEGSKA (reference sequence). CDR3 DNA: TGCAGTGCTAGAAACCTAGCGGGAGGGCCGAGAGAGCAGTACTTC. It yields the protein CSARNLAGGPREQYF.

The chain is built from TRBV5-1 and TRBJ2-5, with D uncertain. CDR3 size: 13 residues. Per the germline V gene, CDR1 is SGHRS and CDR2 is YFSETQ. The V gene lost 4 bases and the J gene lost 2 bases, with 9 bases spanning the gap. CDR3 DNA: TGCGCCAGCAGCACACTTACTCAAGAGACCCAGTACTTC. Translation gives CASSTLTQETQYF.

V usage is TRBV27 and J usage is TRBJ2-3; TRBD2 aligns across 8 bases. J was trimmed by 3 bases and V by 6 bases; bases with no gene match: 8. The CDR3 runs 15 residues. Germline loops: CDR1 MNHEY, CDR2 SMNVEV (reference sequence). The CDR3 DNA follows: TGTGCCAGCAGCTGGGGGGAGCGGGAGACAGATACGCAGTATTTT. Its translation is CASSWGERETDTQYF.

This chain uses TRBV7-2 with TRBJ2-4, with D perhaps TRBD2 (5 bases). The CDR3 sequence is 13 residues long. Per the germline V gene, CDR1 is SGHTA and CDR2 is FQGNSA. V was trimmed by 5 bases and J by 4 bases, leaving 9 bases between them. The CDR3 coding sequence is TGTGCCAGCAGCCACGGACTGAAAAACATTCAGTACTTC. This sequence encodes CASSHGLKNIQYF.

This chain uses TRBV30 with TRBJ2-7, with D perhaps matching TRBD2 (5 bases). The CDR3 runs 14 residues. The V and J ends lost 1 base and 0 bases respectively, with 10 bases between them. Germline V gene lookup returns CDR1 GTSNPN and CDR2 SVGIG (reference sequence). The CDR3 loop reads CAWSDGRGSYEQYF. In nucleotides, the CDR3 is TGTGCCTGGAGTGATGGACGGGGCTCCTACGAGCAGTACTTC. Using reference TRBV30 and TRBJ2-7 for the parts outside the CDR3, the full variable domain is SQTIHQWPATLVQPVGSPLSLECTVEGTSNPNLYWYRQAAGRGLQLLFYSVGIGQISSEVPQNLSASRPQDRQFILSSKKLLLSDSGFYLCAWSDGRGSYEQYFGPGTRLTVT.

This chain connects TRBV7-2 to TRBJ1-3, with TRBD1 as a possible D gene (6 bases). The CDR3 extends over 16 amino acids. Trimming stripped 5 bases from V and 0 bases from J, with 14 bases between. Germline V lookup: CDR1 SGHTA, CDR2 FQGNSA. The CDR3 DNA is TGTGCCAGCAGCCCCAGGGCAGGGGTCTCTGGAAACACCATATATTTT. Translated, it gives CASSPRAGVSGNTIYF.

The table lists this clonotype with a few counts. The genes are TRBV5-8 and TRBJ2-2; D not resolved. The CDR3 is 13 residues long. The V gene's germline CDR1 is SGHTS and CDR2 YDEGEE. Trimming left V 4 bases short and J 5 bases short, with 9 bases between. The CDR3: CASSPDLTGELFF. CDR3 nucleotide sequence: TGTGCCAGCAGCCCCGACCTGACCGGGGAGCTGTTTTTT.

The chain links TRBV5-1 to TRBJ2-4; TRBD2 matches 12 bases. Germline loops: CDR1 SGHRS, CDR2 YFSETQ. The CDR3 totals 16 residues. V shed 4 bases, J shed 2 bases, and the junction held 4 bases outside the gene matches. Here the CDR3 DNA reads TGCGCCAGCAGCGTGACTAGCGGGAGAACCAAAAACATTCAGTACTTC. This encodes CASSVTSGRTKNIQYF.

J is TRBJ1-5 and V is TRBV15; D is undetermined. Trimming left V 1 base short and J 5 bases short, with 9 bases between. The length of the CDR3 is 14 residues. Germline V CDR1 and CDR2: LNHNV, YYDKDF (reference sequence). Here the CDR3 DNA reads TGTGCCACCAGCAGAGTCGGAGACTATCAGCCCCAGCATTTT. This sequence encodes CATSRVGDYQPQHF.

The chain employs TRBV7-9 and TRBJ2-1; D remains ambiguous. The ends were cut back, 5 bases at V and 7 bases at J, with 12 bases in the middle. The CDR3 contains 13 residues. Germline V lookup: CDR1 SEHNR, CDR2 FQNEAQ (reference sequence). CDR3 sequence reads: CASSLGKRNEQFF. In nucleotides, the CDR3 is TGTGCCAGCAGCCTGGGAAAGCGAAATGAGCAGTTCTTC.

This clonotype came up a few times. J is TRBJ2-3 and V is TRBV4-2; 9 bases map to TRBD2. The CDR3 totals 15 residues. With V trimmed by 2 bases and J by 4 bases, 4 bases remained unmatched. The germline CDR1 and CDR2 sequences are LGHNA and YNFKEQ. The CDR3 DNA reads as TGTGCCAGCAGCCAAATAGCGGGAGCAGCAGATACGCAGTATTTT. It yields the protein CASSQIAGAADTQYF.

The V and J genes are TRBV19 and TRBJ1-1; TRBD1 might be the D (5 bases). Germline V gene sequence: CDR1 LNHDA, CDR2 SQIVND (reference sequence). V dropped 6 bases and J dropped 2 bases, with 13 bases sitting between them. This CDR3 comprises 14 residues. Written as DNA, the CDR3 is TGTGCCAGTAGCCCCGGCAGGGCAAACACTGAAGCTTTCTTT. Translated: CASSPGRANTEAFF.

The chain couples TRBV20-1 to TRBJ2-2; tentatively, D is TRBD1 (6 bases). CDR1 and CDR2 (germline): DFQATT, SNEGSKA (reference sequence). CDR3 length: 13 amino acids. V lost 2 bases and J 6 bases, leaving 10 bases between the germline ends. The CDR3 bases are TGCAGTGCTAGAAGGACAGACCCCGGGGAGCTGTTTTTT. Residues: CSARRTDPGELFF.

This clonotype was counted between two and nine times. The rearrangement links TRBV15 to TRBJ2-1; 7 bases map to TRBD2. Trimming took 3 bases from V and 4 from J; bases not matched to a gene: 6. The germline gives CDR1 LNHNV, CDR2 YYDKDF (reference sequence). This CDR3 is 15 amino acids long. CDR3 protein: CATSSARTRYNEQFF. The CDR3 DNA follows: TGTGCCACCAGCAGCGCGAGGACTAGATACAATGAGCAGTTCTTC.

This clonotype has only a few counts. This chain uses TRBV7-2 with TRBJ2-7, with no clear D. The ends were cut back, 5 bases at V and 1 base at J, with 6 bases in the middle. The CDR3 spans 12 residues. Germline-derived CDR1 and CDR2 are SGHTA and FQGNSA. CDR3 DNA sequence: TGTGCCAGCAGCAAGAGGTCCTACGAGCAGTACTTC. Residues: CASSKRSYEQYF. The full variable domain, completed using reference TRBV7-2 and TRBJ2-7, is GAGVSQSPSNKVTEKGKDVELRCDPISGHTALYWYRQSLGQGLEFLIYFQGNSAPDKSGLPSDRFSAERTGGSVSTLTIQRTQQEDSAVYLCASSKRSYEQYFGPGTRLTVT.

The rearrangement joins TRBV15 to TRBJ1-1, with D hard to call. This CDR3 is 12 amino acids long. Germline CDR1 and CDR2: LNHNV and YYDKDF (reference sequence). The V and J ends lost 2 bases and 0 bases respectively, with 1 base between them. The CDR3 DNA reads TGTGCCACCAGCAGACTGAACACTGAAGCTTTCTTT. As protein: CATSRLNTEAFF.

The gene calls are TRBV7-3 and TRBJ2-1, with TRBD2 identical over 13 bases. Germline loops: CDR1 SGHTA, CDR2 FQGTGA. CDR3 length: 18 residues. The V segment lost 1 base and the J segment 7 bases; nucleotides outside the gene matches: 10. In nucleotides, the CDR3 is TGTGCCAGCAGCTTAAGAGGGGCCGGGGGACTAGCGGGAAATGAGCAGTTCTTC. Translated: CASSLRGAGGLAGNEQFF.

There are a few counts of this clonotype. This chain connects TRBV29-1 to TRBJ2-3; 9 bases are a match to TRBD1. The CDR3 is 12 amino acids. CDR1 is SQVTM and CDR2 is ANQGSEA in the germline V gene. V was clipped by 7 bases and J by 6 bases; unmatched bases: 5. This chain's CDR3 is CSGDRAVDTQYF. In DNA, the CDR3 is TGCAGCGGGGACAGGGCCGTCGATACGCAGTATTTT.

This clonotype was observed a handful of times. J is TRBJ2-7 and V is TRBV6-1; 9 nucleotides align to TRBD2. The germline gives CDR1 MNHNS, CDR2 SASEGT. The CDR3 is 16 amino acids. V lost 6 bases, J lost 5 bases, and 14 bases stayed unmatched. CDR3 loop: CASRLTGASGNHEQYF. The CDR3 region has the DNA TGTGCCAGCAGACTAACTGGGGCTAGCGGGAACCACGAGCAGTACTTC.

J is TRBJ1-2 and V is TRBV6-4; 8 bases match TRBD1. There are 13 residues in the CDR3. J lost 7 bases, V lost 5 bases, and 6 bases had no gene match. Germline V gives CDR1 MRHNA, CDR2 SNTAGT. This CDR3 reads CASSRGQGGGYTF. CDR3 nucleotides: TGTGCCAGCAGTCGAGGACAGGGTGGTGGCTACACCTTC.

This clonotype showed up just a few times. J is TRBJ2-1 and V is TRBV11-1, with TRBD2 matching 16 bases. CDR3 length: 18 residues. V gave up 5 bases and J gave up 2 bases; unmatched junction bases: 6. CDR1 is SGHAT, CDR2 FQDESV, per germline (reference sequence). The CDR3 bases are TGTGCCAGCAGCCCCGGGACTAGCGGGAGGGCCCCCTACAATGAGCAGTTCTTC. Amino acids: CASSPGTSGRAPYNEQFF.

The V gene is TRBV5-1, the J gene TRBJ2-3; TRBD2 aligns across 9 bases. Germline V gives CDR1 SGHRS, CDR2 YFSETQ. The CDR3 spans 16 residues. The trim removed 4 bases at V and 0 bases at J, leaving 6 bases unmatched. CDR3 DNA sequence: TGCGCCAGCAGCGAACGGACTAGCGCTAGCACAGATACGCAGTATTTT. This sequence encodes CASSERTSASTDTQYF.

This sequence joins TRBV15 and TRBJ2-1, with unresolved D. The germline V and J ends were trimmed by 6 bases and 4 bases, with 10 bases remaining between them. The CDR3 is 13 residues long. Looked up from germline, CDR1 is LNHNV and CDR2 is YYDKDF (reference sequence). CDR3 sequence (DNA): TGTGCCACCAGGCCGGTAACATACAATGAGCAGTTCTTC. This sequence encodes CATRPVTYNEQFF.